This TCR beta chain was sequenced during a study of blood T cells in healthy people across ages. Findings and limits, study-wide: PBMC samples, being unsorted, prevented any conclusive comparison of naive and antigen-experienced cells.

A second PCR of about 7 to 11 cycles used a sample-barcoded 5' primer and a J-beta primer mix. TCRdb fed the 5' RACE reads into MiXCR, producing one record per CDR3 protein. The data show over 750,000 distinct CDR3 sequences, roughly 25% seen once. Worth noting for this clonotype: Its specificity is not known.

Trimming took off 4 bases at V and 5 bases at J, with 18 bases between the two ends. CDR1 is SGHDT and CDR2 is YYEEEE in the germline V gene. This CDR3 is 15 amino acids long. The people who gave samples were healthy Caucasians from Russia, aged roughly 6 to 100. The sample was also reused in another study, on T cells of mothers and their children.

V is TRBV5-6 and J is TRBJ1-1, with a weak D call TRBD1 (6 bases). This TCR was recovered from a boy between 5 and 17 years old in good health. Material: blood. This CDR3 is CASSGTGIVGTEAFF. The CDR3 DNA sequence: TGTGCCAGCAGCGGCACAGGGATCGTGGGGACTGAAGCTTTCTTT.